A single sample is the source of the 7 T cell receptor beta chains below, sequenced in a study of immune heterogeneity within non-small cell lung tumors. Multiplex PCR (32 V and 13 J primers) was used to amplify the TCR beta CDR3. TCRdb reanalysed the multiplex PCR reads using MiXCR and keeps one entry per CDR3 protein. This sample yields some 22,000 distinct CDR3 sequences, of which about 29% are seen a single time; around 4% belongs to the top ten. Bulk tumor genomic DNA served as template, at around 600 ng per sample. Spaced far apart, several biopsies were taken from each primary tumor during surgery. Those enrolled were patients newly diagnosed with untreated non-small cell lung cancer and undergoing curative surgery. The sample was lung tumor tissue. The source of these receptors is a man in his forties or fifties with non-small cell lung cancer.

This clonotype was seen a single time. J is TRBJ1-6 and V is TRBV5-1, with D perhaps TRBD1 (5 bases). Germline loops: CDR1 SGHRS, CDR2 YFSETQ. The CDR3 loop spans 15 amino acids. V was clipped by 4 bases and J by 11 bases, with 19 bases between them. CDR3: CASSPSAEGNAPLHF. The CDR3 DNA follows: TGCGCCAGCAGCCCGTCCGCCGAGGGGAATGCACCCCTCCACTTT.

This clonotype was counted at least ten times. The chain uses TRBV12-5 and TRBJ1-1; D perhaps matches TRBD1 (6 bases). The germline V gene encodes CDR1 LGHNT and CDR2 FRNRAP. The germline V and J ends were trimmed by 0 bases and 0 bases, with 14 bases remaining between them. This CDR3 is built from 17 residues. Written as DNA, the CDR3 is TGTGCTAGTGGTTTGGTAGTGGGCAGGGGAATGAACACTGAAGCTTTCTTT. Translated, it gives CASGLVVGRGMNTEAFF. The whole variable domain, remainder taken from reference TRBV12-5 and TRBJ1-1, is DARVTQTPRHKVTEMGQEVTMRCQPILGHNTVFWYRQTMMQGLELLAYFRNRAPLDDSGMPKDRFSAEMPDATLATLKIQPSEPRDSAVYFCASGLVVGRGMNTEAFFGQGTRLTVV.

This clonotype was seen a few times. The chain recombines TRBV20-1 with TRBJ2-7, with a weak D call TRBD2 (7 bases). Trimming removed 5 bases at V and 8 bases at J, with 28 bases between. Per the germline V gene, CDR1 is DFQATT and CDR2 is SNEGSKA (reference sequence). The CDR3 runs 16 residues. The CDR3 DNA reads as TGCAGTGCTCTTCGGATAGGGGGGGGGCGCCCGGATCAGCAGTACTTC. The encoded protein is CSALRIGGGRPDQQYF.

The rearrangement joins TRBV4-2 to TRBJ2-5; D is ambiguous. The CDR3 runs 15 residues. CDR1 is LGHNA and CDR2 is YNFKEQ in the germline V gene. With 0 bases removed from V and 4 bases from J, the gap between germline ends came to 12 bases. The CDR3 reads CASSQEEALPETQYF. The CDR3 DNA reads as TGTGCCAGCAGCCAAGAAGAGGCCCTGCCAGAGACCCAGTACTTC.

V is TRBV6-1 and J is TRBJ2-5, with D perhaps TRBD1 or TRBD2 (5 bases each). Germline CDR1 MNHNS, CDR2 SASEGT. CDR3 length equals 14 residues. V was shortened by 6 bases and J by 0 bases, with 11 bases between the two germline ends. The CDR3 region has the DNA TGTGCCAGCAGACCGGGACGGAACCAAGAGACCCAGTACTTC. Translated, it gives CASRPGRNQETQYF.

The V call is TRBV4-2, the J call TRBJ2-4; D gene uncertain. The CDR3 has 13 amino acids. Per germline, CDR1 LGHNA and CDR2 YNFKEQ. Trimming stripped 4 bases from V and 9 bases from J, with 13 bases between. CDR3: CASSPDRSPIQYF. The CDR3 nucleotides read TGTGCCAGCAGCCCCGACCGGTCCCCCATTCAGTACTTC.

Worth noting for this clonotype: The junction does not match germline at one end; this may be a read error. Here the CDR3 reads CSVATGQNSPVQF. Written as DNA, the CDR3 is TGCAGCGTTGCGACGGGCCAGAATTCACCCGTGCAGTTT. The J gene is TRBJ1-6, the V gene TRBV29-1, with unresolved D. The CDR3 contains 13 residues. Germline V lookup: CDR1 SQVTM, CDR2 ANQGSEA. The whole variable domain, filled in from reference TRBV29-1 and TRBJ1-6, reads SAVISQKPSRDICQRGTSLTIQCQVDSQVTMMFWYRQQPGQSLTLIATANQGSEATYESGFVIDKFPISRPNLTFSTLTVSNMSPEDSSIYLCSVATGQNSPVQFGNGTRLTVT.